The next 14 T cell receptor beta chains were all read from a single sample in a study of CD8 T cells in Susac syndrome. When the RNA was reverse transcribed, random hexamers were used with an input of roughly 0.45 to 1 ug. Each CDR3 protein gets one entry after TCRdb re-called the immunoSEQ multiplex PCR reads with MiXCR. This sample has 150,000 to 200,000 distinct CDR3 sequences, with 95% found just once. The material sequenced was CD4+ T cells from PBMCs. The receptors were gathered from a human donor with multiple sclerosis.

The chain carries TRBV12-3 or TRBV12-4 and TRBJ1-1; possible D gene TRBD1, 5 bases. V shed 3 bases and J shed 0 bases, with 14 bases lying between them. This CDR3 region has 16 residues. The CDR3 DNA follows: TGTGCCAGCAGTTTTCGCAGGGATTTTATGAACACTGAAGCTTTCTTT. Its translation: CASSFRRDFMNTEAFF.

V and J are TRBV28 and TRBJ2-7; D might be TRBD1 (5 bases). V was cut by 2 bases and J by 7 bases, with 9 bases left in between. This CDR3 comprises 12 residues. The germline CDR1 and CDR2 sequences are MDHEN and SYDVKM. The CDR3: CASSLRQREQYF. The CDR3 DNA follows: TGTGCCAGCAGTTTAAGACAGAGGGAGCAGTACTTC.

The rearrangement links TRBV3-1 to TRBJ1-2; 7 bases agree with TRBD1. CDR3 length equals 13 residues. Trimming at V came to 1 base and at J to 7 bases, leaving 3 bases not matched to a gene. Germline V lookup: CDR1 LGHDT, CDR2 YNNKEL (reference sequence). CDR3 coding DNA: TGTGCCAGCAGCCAAGTCAGGGGGACTGGCTACACCTTC. Translating gives CASSQVRGTGYTF.

The chain links TRBV14 to TRBJ2-3; D possibly uses TRBD1 or TRBD2 (6 bases each). The CDR3 length is 17 residues. V lost 0 bases and J lost 6, with 19 bases in between. CDR1 and CDR2 (germline): SGHDN, FVKESK. The chain's CDR3 is CASSQDWAGGARDTQYF. The CDR3 DNA reads as TGTGCCAGCAGCCAAGACTGGGCCGGGGGCGCCAGGGATACGCAGTATTTT.

This clonotype was seen once. The chain employs TRBV5-4 and TRBJ1-1; 8 bases agree with TRBD1. Germline-derived CDR1 and CDR2 are SGHNT and YYREEE (reference sequence). This CDR3 contains 14 residues. The CDR3 nucleotides read TGTGAAACTGCAGGGGGCCTCTTCTATGCTGAAGCTTTCTTT. It yields the protein CETAGGLFYAEAFF.

This clonotype was found once. This chain joins TRBV7-8 and TRBJ1-2; 11 nucleotides agree with TRBD1. Losses at the gene ends were 3 bases for V and 6 bases for J; bases not matched to a gene: 3. Germline values: CDR1 SGHVS, CDR2 FQNEAQ. This CDR3 region has 14 residues. This chain's CDR3 is CASSFRTGGDGYTF. The CDR3 coding sequence is TGTGCCAGCAGCTTCCGGACAGGGGGCGATGGCTACACCTTC.

The chain couples TRBV29-1 to TRBJ2-7; D is unclear. Germline V gives CDR1 SQVTM, CDR2 ANQGSEA. The V gene lost 1 base and the J gene lost 0 bases, with 16 bases spanning the gap. This CDR3 comprises 16 residues. The CDR3 sequence is CSVEGFMGESSYEQYF. The CDR3 nucleotides are TGCAGCGTTGAAGGCTTTATGGGTGAAAGCTCCTACGAGCAGTACTTC.

This clonotype was seen just once. The rearrangement links TRBV7-9 to TRBJ1-5; D might be TRBD1 (6 bases). This CDR3 comprises 14 residues. Germline V CDR1 and CDR2: SEHNR, FQNEAQ (reference sequence). The V end lost 3 bases, the J end lost 7 bases, and 13 bases lay between the germline ends. In DNA, the CDR3 is TGTGCCAGCAGCTTGGGGGGCAAGGGGCAGCCCCAGCATTTT. Its protein product is CASSLGGKGQPQHF.

The V gene is TRBV12-3 or TRBV12-4, the J gene TRBJ1-2, with D possibly being TRBD1 (6 bases). This CDR3 spans 14 amino acids. Trimming removed 3 bases at V and 3 bases at J, with 11 bases between. This CDR3 is CASSLNRADYGYTF. The CDR3 nucleotides are TGTGCCAGCAGTTTGAACAGGGCGGACTATGGCTACACCTTC.

This clonotype was seen only once. This chain connects TRBV5-4 to TRBJ1-2; TRBD1 matches 8 bases. The trim removed 5 bases at V and 6 bases at J, leaving 6 bases unmatched. Germline assignment: CDR1 SGHNT and CDR2 YYREEE (reference sequence). CDR3 size: 13 residues. This CDR3 reads CASSRGQADGYTF. Written as DNA, the CDR3 is TGTGCCAGCAGTCGGGGACAGGCGGATGGCTACACCTTC.

V gene TRBV20-1 combines with J gene TRBJ1-2; perhaps TRBD1 as D (5 bases). This CDR3 is 12 amino acids long. The germline gives CDR1 DFQATT, CDR2 SNEGSKA (reference sequence). CDR3 sequence: CSVGAGAYGYTF. The CDR3 nucleotides read TGCAGCGTAGGGGCCGGAGCATATGGCTACACCTTC.

The V gene is TRBV18, the J gene TRBJ2-3; 9 positions match TRBD1. CDR1 is KGHSH and CDR2 is LQKENI in the germline V gene. The CDR3 loop spans 14 amino acids. Trimming cost V 3 bases and J 3 bases; bases outside gene matches: 1. CDR3 loop: CASSPDRGTDTQYF. DNA for the CDR3: TGTGCCAGCTCACCGGACAGGGGTACAGATACGCAGTATTTT.

The rearrangement links TRBV6-1 to TRBJ1-5, with 7 bases matching TRBD1. Germline assignment: CDR1 MNHNS and CDR2 SASEGT. The V and J ends lost 5 bases and 5 bases, in that order; junction bases with no gene match: 6. This CDR3 has 14 residues. The CDR3 DNA is TGTGCCAGCAGTCCCACAGGGGACCATCAGCCCCAGCATTTT. It yields the protein CASSPTGDHQPQHF.

The chain combines TRBV9 with TRBJ1-2; D is unresolved. There are 14 residues in the CDR3. Germline V CDR1 and CDR2: SGDLS, YYNGEE. The V and J ends lost 0 bases and 3 bases respectively, with 9 bases between them. The CDR3 here is CASSVGERDYGYTF. Written as DNA, the CDR3 is TGTGCCAGCAGCGTAGGAGAAAGGGACTATGGCTACACCTTC.